The text below deals with one TCR beta chain. No antigen is known for it. Measured with immunoSEQ multiplex PCR; TCRdb has only the in-frame clones, and not every one. The table has 450,000 to 700,000 clones, roughly 95% seen once. These data are taken from a study of shared clonotypes between healthy human individuals. Whole-study results and caveats: Few donors restricted represented genetic and exposure-history diversity.

Only CD45RO-negative cells positively selected for CCR7 counted as naive CD8 cells, so terminally differentiated effector memory CD45RA+ cells were excluded. This CDR3 spans 15 amino acids. The V gene lost 2 bases and the J gene lost 7 bases, with 12 bases spanning the gap. Germline CDR1 reads PRHDT; CDR2 reads FYEKMQ (reference sequence). The sequence derives from a woman under 40 in good health. The genes are TRBV13 and TRBJ1-6; D not resolved. The sequenced sample was naive CD8+ T cells sorted from blood. CDR3 protein: CASSLTGRGNSPLHF. The CDR3 coding sequence is TGTGCCAGCAGCTTAACGGGCCGAGGGAATTCACCCCTCCACTTT.